Below are 26 T cell receptor beta chains sequenced from a single sample in a study of cytotoxic CD8 clonotypes in ibrutinib-treated CLL. Generated by immunoSEQ multiplex PCR, the TCRdb table keeps only in-frame clones and is missing some. The sample yields 150,000 to 250,000 clones, roughly 72% seen once. The material sequenced was PBMCs, taken after 24 months of ibrutinib treatment. These receptors all stem from a human donor with chronic lymphocytic leukemia.

V is TRBV6-5 and J is TRBJ1-2; a weak D match, TRBD1 (5 bases). The CDR3 is 15 amino acids. V was clipped by 6 bases and J by 0 bases, with 14 bases between them. The V gene's germline CDR1 is MNHEY and CDR2 SVGAGI. CDR3 sequence (DNA): TGTGCCAGCAGCCGTTGGGACGGTGCTAACTATGGCTACACCTTC. This gives the protein CASSRWDGANYGYTF.

This clone has only a few counts. This chain joins TRBV7-2 and TRBJ2-4; TRBD2 is a possible D gene (6 bases). Deletions cut 4 bases from V and 6 bases from J, with 10 bases between. Germline-derived CDR1 and CDR2 are SGHTA and FQGNSA. This CDR3 is built from 13 residues. In nucleotides, the CDR3 is TGTGCCAGCAGCTACAGCGGGTTAAACATTCAGTACTTC. Translation: CASSYSGLNIQYF.

The chain has TRBV4-1 and TRBJ2-1; 10 positions match TRBD2. J lost 6 bases, V lost 0 bases, and 8 bases had no gene match. This CDR3 has 17 amino acids. CDR1 is MGHRA, CDR2 YSYEKL, per germline. The CDR3 spells CASSQDGTSVGGNEQFF. DNA of the CDR3: TGCGCCAGCAGCCAAGATGGGACTAGCGTGGGGGGCAATGAGCAGTTCTTC.

The chain has TRBV6-4 and TRBJ2-6; no definite D call. The V and J ends lost 4 bases and 1 base respectively, with 5 bases between them. The CDR3 extends over 14 amino acids. Germline loops: CDR1 MRHNA, CDR2 SNTAGT. The CDR3 is CASSALSGANVLTF. As DNA, the CDR3 is TGTGCCAGCAGTGCGCTTTCTGGGGCCAACGTCCTGACTTTC.

This chain connects TRBV7-2 to TRBJ2-5, with D perhaps being TRBD1 or TRBD2 (6 bases each). This CDR3 is built from 14 residues. V was clipped by 5 bases and J by 4 bases, with 14 bases between them. The germline CDR1 and CDR2 sequences are SGHTA and FQGNSA. The CDR3 DNA reads as TGTGCCAGCAGCCTATCGGGGGCCTCAGAGACCCAGTACTTC. Its protein product is CASSLSGASETQYF.

The rearrangement uses TRBV5-4 and TRBJ2-1; no clear D gene. The CDR3 is made up of 15 amino acids. Trimming stripped 4 bases from V and 6 bases from J, with 17 bases between. The germline gives CDR1 SGHNT, CDR2 YYREEE (reference sequence). The CDR3 DNA reads TGTGCCAGCAGCCTTGCTCAGGTTTTACGCAATGAGCAGTTCTTC. Residues: CASSLAQVLRNEQFF.

Only a few counts were recorded for this clone. V usage is TRBV19 and J usage is TRBJ2-1, with 7 bases fitting TRBD2. Germline loops: CDR1 LNHDA, CDR2 SQIVND (reference sequence). The CDR3 runs to 15 residues. The V gene end was trimmed by 1 base and the J gene end by 4 bases; junction bases not matched to a gene: 4. Written as DNA, the CDR3 is TGTGCCAGTAGTATAGGTGCGGGAGCTTACAATGAGCAGTTCTTC. Its translation: CASSIGAGAYNEQFF. The variable domain in full, with the rest retrieved from reference TRBV19 and TRBJ2-1, is DGGITQSPKYLFRKEGQNVTLSCEQNLNHDAMYWYRQDPGQGLRLIYYSQIVNDFQKGDIAEGYSVSREKKESFPLTVTSAQKNPTAFYLCASSIGAGAYNEQFFGPGTRLTVL.

The rearrangement uses TRBV7-3 and TRBJ2-3; 10 nucleotides match TRBD1. After removal of 5 bases from V and 6 bases from J, the junction contained 5 bases not matched to a gene. The CDR3 runs 14 residues. Germline V CDR1 and CDR2: SGHTA, FQGTGA. The CDR3 spells CASSVTGGADTQYF. The CDR3 nucleotides are TGTGCCAGCAGCGTGACAGGGGGCGCGGATACGCAGTATTTT.

V gene TRBV6-6 combines with J gene TRBJ2-1; D assignment may be TRBD1 or TRBD2 (7 bases each). The CDR3 runs 16 residues. Germline assignment: CDR1 MNHNY and CDR2 SVGAGI (reference sequence). Trimming removed 5 bases from V and 0 bases from J, with 14 bases in between. The CDR3 loop is CASSKRGQSSYNEQFF. The CDR3 DNA reads TGTGCCAGCAGTAAGCGGGGACAGAGCTCCTACAATGAGCAGTTCTTC.

Only one count was recorded for this clone. This chain joins TRBV25-1 and TRBJ2-7; 7 nucleotides line up with TRBD2. Germline trimming cut 2 bases from V and 2 bases from J; bases unmatched to any gene: 0. In germline, CDR1 is MGHDK, CDR2 SYGVNS. This CDR3 is built from 13 residues. CDR3 loop: CASSEGTTYEQYF. DNA of the CDR3: TGTGCCAGCAGTGAAGGGACTACCTACGAGCAGTACTTC.

The V gene is TRBV15, the J gene TRBJ2-1; TRBD2 aligns across 10 bases. The germline V gene encodes CDR1 LNHNV and CDR2 YYDKDF (reference sequence). The CDR3 has 15 residues. V dropped 5 bases and J dropped 4; count of bases not matched to a gene: 5. The CDR3 loop is CATSAKREGYNEQFF. The CDR3 DNA follows: TGTGCCACCAGCGCCAAGCGGGAGGGGTACAATGAGCAGTTCTTC.

The chain carries TRBV5-1 and TRBJ1-1; the D is unclear. The CDR3 spans 14 residues. CDR1 SGHRS and CDR2 YFSETQ come from the germline V gene. V gave up 5 bases and J gave up 0 bases, with 11 bases separating them. The CDR3 bases are TGCGCCAGCAGTCTCGGCGGAATGAACACTGAAGCTTTCTTT. Its protein product is CASSLGGMNTEAFF.

This chain connects TRBV7-2 to TRBJ2-7, with 13 bases matching TRBD2. CDR1 and CDR2 from the germline V gene are SGHTA and FQGNSA. This CDR3 contains 16 residues. The J segment lost 5 bases and the V segment lost 1 base, leaving 5 bases of the junction unmatched. As DNA, the CDR3 is TGTGCCAGCAGCTTAGATTGGGGGACTAGCGGGAACGAGCAGTACTTC. Its translation: CASSLDWGTSGNEQYF.

This clone was observed a single time. The V call is TRBV27, the J call TRBJ1-1; tentative D call: TRBD1 (6 bases). With 1 base removed from V and 0 bases from J, the gap between germline ends came to 9 bases. The CDR3 has 15 residues. The germline V gene has CDR1 MNHEY and CDR2 SMNVEV (reference sequence). CDR3 coding DNA: TGTGCCAGCAGTTTATATCAGGGGCTGAACACTGAAGCTTTCTTT. Encoded protein: CASSLYQGLNTEAFF.

The rearrangement uses TRBV5-4 and TRBJ2-5; D unresolved. CDR1 is SGHNT and CDR2 is YYREEE in the germline V gene (reference sequence). Between the trimmed V and J ends, which lost 1 base and 0 bases, there was a span of 10 bases. The CDR3 runs 15 residues. This chain's CDR3 is CASSLPPGHQETQYF. DNA for the CDR3: TGTGCCAGCAGCTTGCCACCGGGCCACCAAGAGACCCAGTACTTC.

The chain couples TRBV15 to TRBJ2-5; TRBD2 matches at 7 bases. The CDR3 extends over 15 amino acids. V dropped 1 base and J dropped 5; count of bases not matched to a gene: 7. CDR1 and CDR2 (germline): LNHNV, YYDKDF (reference sequence). In DNA form, the CDR3 reads TGTGCCACCAGCAGAGGGGAGGGAGACGGGGAGACCCAGTACTTC. Translation: CATSRGEGDGETQYF.

The CDR3 here is CASTYLAGVGNTIYF. The CDR3 nucleotides are TGTGCCAGCACCTACCTCGCGGGGGTCGGAAACACCATATATTTT. The rearrangement links TRBV6-5 to TRBJ1-3; D perhaps matches TRBD1 (5 bases). The germline V gene encodes CDR1 MNHEY and CDR2 SVGAGI. The length of the CDR3 is 15 residues. Trimming stripped 7 bases from V and 4 bases from J, with 17 bases between.

The chain employs TRBV11-2 and TRBJ2-7, with D possibly being TRBD1 or TRBD2 (5 bases each). CDR1 and CDR2 (germline): SGHAT, FQNNGV. The CDR3 loop spans 14 amino acids. V dropped 6 bases and J dropped 3 bases, with 15 bases sitting between them. CDR3 DNA: TGTGCCAGCAGGCGCCGGGACCTGGTCTACGAGCAGTACTTC. This gives the protein CASRRRDLVYEQYF.

The chain employs TRBV6-5 and TRBJ1-4; D unresolved. The length of the CDR3 is 14 residues. Trimming pared 4 bases from V and 4 bases from J, leaving 10 bases between. Germline CDR1 and CDR2: MNHEY and SVGAGI. Here the CDR3 DNA reads TGTGCCAGCAGTTCCTCCAGTGATAATGAAAAACTGTTTTTT. This gives the protein CASSSSSDNEKLFF.

The rearrangement joins TRBV7-9 to TRBJ2-7, with 16 bases that match TRBD2. The V gene's germline CDR1 is SEHNR and CDR2 FQNEAQ (reference sequence). The CDR3 has 17 residues. J was trimmed by 3 bases and V by 5 bases; bases with no gene match: 7. The DNA for the CDR3 is TGTGCCAGCAGCCCAGGGACTAGCGGGAGGGCCTTCTACGAGCAGTACTTC. It encodes CASSPGTSGRAFYEQYF. Drawing the rest from reference TRBV7-9 and TRBJ2-7, the complete variable domain is DTGVSQNPRHKITKRGQNVTFRCDPISEHNRLYWYRQTLGQGPEFLTYFQNEAQLEKSRLLSDRFSAERPKGSFSTLEIQRTEQGDSAMYLCASSPGTSGRAFYEQYFGPGTRLTVT.

This clone turned up a few times. J is TRBJ1-4 and V is TRBV27, with 8 bases aligning to TRBD1. The ends lost 5 bases at V and 8 bases at J; junction bases unmatched: 7. Germline V lookup: CDR1 MNHEY, CDR2 SMNVEV (reference sequence). There are 14 residues in the CDR3. The CDR3 protein is CASSPTGTGEKLFF. The CDR3, as DNA: TGTGCCAGCAGTCCAACCGGGACAGGAGAAAAACTGTTTTTT.

This clone was counted between two and nine times. CDR3 nucleotide sequence: TGTGCCAGTAGTAAGACAGCTACACGGGGGGAAAAACTGTTTTTT. It codes for CASSKTATRGEKLFF. V is TRBV19 and J is TRBJ1-4; the D gene is possibly TRBD1 (5 bases). The V and J ends lost 4 bases and 8 bases respectively, with 17 bases between them. This CDR3 has 15 amino acids. Germline lookup yields CDR1 LNHDA and CDR2 SQIVND (reference sequence).

The CDR3: CASSLGHVGRFGYTF. CDR3 DNA: TGTGCCAGCAGCTTGGGACACGTAGGAAGGTTTGGCTACACCTTC. The chain joins TRBV5-6 to TRBJ1-2; D unresolved. Trimming took 0 bases from V and 7 from J, leaving 16 bases between them. Germline CDR1 is SGHDT and CDR2 is YYEEEE. The CDR3 runs 15 residues. The whole variable domain, remainder taken from reference TRBV5-6 and TRBJ1-2, is DAGVTQSPTHLIKTRGQQVTLRCSPKSGHDTVSWYQQALGQGPQFIFQYYEEEERQRGNFPDRFSGHQFPNYSSELNVNALLLGDSALYLCASSLGHVGRFGYTFGSGTRLTVV.

V and J are TRBV27 and TRBJ2-3, with TRBD2 matching over 13 bases. The V gene end was trimmed by 7 bases and the J gene end by 1 base; junction bases not matched to a gene: 14. The V gene's germline CDR1 is MNHEY and CDR2 SMNVEV (reference sequence). The CDR3 totals 19 residues. The CDR3 sequence is CASNPRLGLAGEGTDTQYF. As DNA, the CDR3 is TGTGCCAGCAATCCTCGTCTTGGACTAGCGGGAGAAGGCACAGATACGCAGTATTTT.

There are a few counts of this clone. This chain joins TRBV11-2 and TRBJ2-1; D remains unclear. The CDR3 is made up of 14 amino acids. Germline CDR1 reads SGHAT; CDR2 reads FQNNGV. V was shortened by 5 bases and J by 4 bases, with 12 bases between the two germline ends. The CDR3 nucleotides are TGTGCCAGCAGCCCCCACAGCCGATACAATGAGCAGTTCTTC. Translating it yields CASSPHSRYNEQFF.

The chain links TRBV7-9 to TRBJ2-5; 9 nucleotides align to TRBD2. Germline lookup yields CDR1 SEHNR and CDR2 FQNEAQ (reference sequence). Unmatched junction bases numbered 6, after V lost 2 bases and J lost 2 bases. The CDR3 length is 16 residues. The CDR3 sequence: CASSLNGLAGQETQYF. The CDR3 DNA is TGTGCCAGCAGCTTAAATGGGCTAGCGGGGCAAGAGACCCAGTACTTC.